This T cell receptor (beta chain) was identified in a study of T cell responses to AZD1222 COVID-19 vaccine. Broader study findings: The repertoires were collected only after the peak T cell response.

TCRdb keeps only in-frame clones here, not all; method: immunoSEQ multiplex PCR. Of some 170,000 clones listed, roughly 92% were seen once; the top ten hold around 2.6%. Trimming removed 3 bases at V and 4 bases at J, with 11 bases between. Germline V gene data show CDR1 as SGHKS and CDR2 as YYEKEE (reference sequence). CDR3 length: 14 amino acids. On this clone: What it binds is unknown.

The sequence was obtained from an adult in good health. Here the sequenced sample was peripheral blood, taken on day 0 of AZD1222 vaccination. This chain uses TRBV5-5 with TRBJ1-3; TRBD1 might be the D (5 bases). CDR3 DNA sequence: TGTGCCAGCAGCTCTGGGGCTACCGGAAACACCATATATTTT. This sequence encodes CASSSGATGNTIYF.